This T cell receptor (beta chain) came from a study of CXCR3-negative and CXCR3-positive naive CD8 T cells. Study-level findings and limits: The level of CXCR3 expression partially decreased after cryopreservation; the majority of assays used fresh PBMCs. Relative to memory CD8+ cells, whose diversity was much lower, both naive subsets had comparably high diversity. TRBV-TRBJ usage was similar across naive CXCR3 subsets but distinct in memory cells. Naive subsets had comparable surface CD5, so TRB CDR3 properties gauged TCR strength.

Per germline, CDR1 PRHDT and CDR2 FYEKMQ (reference sequence). This CDR3 region has 15 residues. About this clonotype itself: Its antigen is undetermined.

It was by 5' RACE with UMI labels that the TRB cDNA libraries were prepared. TCRdb re-called the 5' RACE reads; every CDR3 protein appears as one record, without DNA. This sample's table has tens of thousands of distinct CDR3 sequences. This TCR came from a human donor in good health. Some clones in this sample may be carry-over from other donors' samples. Material for sequencing was memory CD8+ T cells from blood. The genes are TRBV13 and TRBJ1-4; as DNA is missing, the TRBD1 call by TCRdb cannot be tested. The chain's CDR3 is CASATMTGTAEKLFF. Looking up the rest from reference TRBV13 and TRBJ1-4 gives the full variable domain: AAGVIQSPRHLIKEKRETATLKCYPIPRHDTVYWYQQGPGQDPQFLISFYEKMQSDKGSIPDRFSAQQFSDYHSELNMSSLELGDSALYFCASATMTGTAEKLFFGSGTQLSVL.